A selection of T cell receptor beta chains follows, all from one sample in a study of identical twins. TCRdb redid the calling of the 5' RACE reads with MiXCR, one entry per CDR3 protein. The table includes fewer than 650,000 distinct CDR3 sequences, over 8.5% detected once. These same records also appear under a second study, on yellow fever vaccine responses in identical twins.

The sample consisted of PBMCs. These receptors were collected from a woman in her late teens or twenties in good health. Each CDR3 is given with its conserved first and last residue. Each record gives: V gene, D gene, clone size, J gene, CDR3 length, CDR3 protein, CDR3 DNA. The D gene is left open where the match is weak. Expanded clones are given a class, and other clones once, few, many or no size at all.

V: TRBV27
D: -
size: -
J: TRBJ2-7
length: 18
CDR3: CASSFEFVIGTYSYEQYF
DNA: TGTGCCAGCAGTTTTGAATTCGTGATAGGCACCTACTCCTACGAGCAGTACTTC

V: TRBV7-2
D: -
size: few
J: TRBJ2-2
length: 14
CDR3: CASSLDYSPGELFF
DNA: TGTGCCAGCAGCTTAGACTATTCCCCCGGGGAGCTGTTTTTT

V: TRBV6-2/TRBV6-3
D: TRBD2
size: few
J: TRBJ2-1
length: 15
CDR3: CASSSIAGLYNEQFF
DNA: TGTGCCAGCAGTTCCATAGCGGGACTCTACAATGAGCAGTTCTTC

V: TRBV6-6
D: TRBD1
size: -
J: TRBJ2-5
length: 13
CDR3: CASLQWTGETQYF
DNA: TGTGCCAGCTTGCAGTGGACAGGAGAGACCCAGTACTTC

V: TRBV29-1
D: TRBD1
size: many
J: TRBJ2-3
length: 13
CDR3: CSVGTGGQRAQYF
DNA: TGCAGCGTAGGGACAGGGGGGCAAAGAGCGCAGTATTTT

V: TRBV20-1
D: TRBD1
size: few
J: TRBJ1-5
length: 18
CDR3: CCAREFLPGQYSNQPQHF
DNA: TGCTGTGCTAGAGAGTTTCTCCCGGGACAGTATAGCAATCAGCCCCAGCATTTT

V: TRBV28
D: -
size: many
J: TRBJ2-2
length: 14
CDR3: CASSPPTDTGELFF
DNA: TGTGCCAGCAGCCCGCCCACGGATACCGGGGAGCTGTTTTTT

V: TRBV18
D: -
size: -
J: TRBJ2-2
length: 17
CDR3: CASSRAGTPERAGELFF
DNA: TGTGCCAGCTCACGTGCCGGGACACCCGAGAGGGCCGGGGAGCTGTTTTTT

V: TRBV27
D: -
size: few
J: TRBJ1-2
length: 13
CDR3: CASSFSQGPSATF
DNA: TGTGCCAGCAGTTTTTCCCAGGGGCCATCCGCCACCTTC

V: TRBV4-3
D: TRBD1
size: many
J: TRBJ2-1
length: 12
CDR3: CASSQTGNEQFF
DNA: TGCGCCAGCAGCCAGACAGGGAATGAGCAGTTCTTC

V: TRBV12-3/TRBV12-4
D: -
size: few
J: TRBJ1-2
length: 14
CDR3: CASSPLGQVRMHTF
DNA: TGTGCCAGCAGTCCGCTGGGCCAAGTAAGGATGCACACCTTC

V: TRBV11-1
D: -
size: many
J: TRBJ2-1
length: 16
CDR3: CASSEGGVRSYNEQFF
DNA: TGTGCCAGCAGCGAAGGTGGGGTAAGGTCCTACAATGAGCAGTTCTTC

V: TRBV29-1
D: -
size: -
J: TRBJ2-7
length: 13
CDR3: CSARTANSYEQYF
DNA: TGCAGCGCCCGGACAGCGAACTCCTACGAGCAGTACTTC

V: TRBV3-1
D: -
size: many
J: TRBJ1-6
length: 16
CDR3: CASRAKRGFENSPLHF
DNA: TGTGCCAGCAGGGCTAAAAGGGGCTTCGAGAATTCACCCCTCCACTTT

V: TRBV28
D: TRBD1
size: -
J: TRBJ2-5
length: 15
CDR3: CASSFRDRGRETQYF
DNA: TGTGCCAGCAGTTTTAGGGACAGGGGGCGAGAGACCCAGTACTTC

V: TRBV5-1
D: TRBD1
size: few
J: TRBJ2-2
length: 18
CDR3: CASSSSRGQELNTGELFF
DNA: TGCGCCAGCAGCTCGAGCCGCGGACAGGAGTTGAACACCGGGGAGCTGTTTTTT

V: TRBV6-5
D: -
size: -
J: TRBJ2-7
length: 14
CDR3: CASSYYTGQYEQYF
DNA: TGTGCCAGCAGTTACTATACGGGACAATACGAGCAGTACTTC

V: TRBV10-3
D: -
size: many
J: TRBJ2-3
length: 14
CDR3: CAISEVSPTDTQYF
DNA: TGTGCCATCAGTGAAGTTAGCCCCACAGATACGCAGTATTTT

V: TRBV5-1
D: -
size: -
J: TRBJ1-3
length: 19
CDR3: CASSLRDTDQLYSGNTIYF
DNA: TGCGCCAGCAGCCTCCGGGACACGGATCAATTGTACTCTGGAAACACCATATATTTT

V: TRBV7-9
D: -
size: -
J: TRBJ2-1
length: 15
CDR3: CASSPSDRIYNEQFF
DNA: TGTGCCAGCAGCCCTTCGGACCGGATTTACAATGAGCAGTTCTTC

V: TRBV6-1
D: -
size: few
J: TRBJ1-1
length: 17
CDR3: CASQIRRRTGGVTEAFF
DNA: TGTGCCAGCCAAATTCGAAGACGGACGGGCGGAGTGACTGAAGCTTTCTTT

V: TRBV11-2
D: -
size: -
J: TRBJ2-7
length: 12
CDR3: CAGGVTSYEQYF
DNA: TGTGCCGGAGGGGTTACATCCTACGAGCAGTACTTC

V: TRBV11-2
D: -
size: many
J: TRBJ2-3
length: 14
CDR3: CASSLGVISDTQYF
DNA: TGTGCCAGCAGCTTAGGAGTCATCTCAGATACGCAGTATTTT

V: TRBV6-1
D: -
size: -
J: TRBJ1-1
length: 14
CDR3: CASRTLWGNTEAFF
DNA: TGTGCCAGCAGGACCCTCTGGGGGAACACTGAAGCTTTCTTT

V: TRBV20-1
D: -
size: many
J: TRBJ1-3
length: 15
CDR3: CSAREGDHSGNTIYF
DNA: TGCAGTGCTAGGGAGGGGGACCATTCTGGAAACACCATATATTTT

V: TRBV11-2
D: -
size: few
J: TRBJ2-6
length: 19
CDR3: CASSLVGRDRLSGANVLTF
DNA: TGTGCCAGCAGCTTAGTTGGTCGAGACAGACTCTCTGGGGCCAACGTCCTGACTTTC

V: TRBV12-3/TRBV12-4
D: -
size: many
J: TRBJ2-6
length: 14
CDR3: CASSLLTGANVLTF
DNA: TGTGCCAGCAGTTTACTGACTGGGGCCAACGTCCTGACTTTC

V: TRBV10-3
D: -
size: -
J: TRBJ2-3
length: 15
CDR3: CAISESITDTDTQYF
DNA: TGTGCCATCAGTGAGTCGATTACGGACACAGATACGCAGTATTTT

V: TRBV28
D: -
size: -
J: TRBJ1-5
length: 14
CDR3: CASSWGQTNQPQHF
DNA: TGTGCCAGCAGCTGGGGGCAGACTAATCAGCCCCAGCATTTT

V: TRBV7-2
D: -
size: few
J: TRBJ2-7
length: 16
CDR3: CASSQGADPSWVEQYF
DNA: TGTGCCAGCAGCCAGGGCGCGGACCCGAGTTGGGTCGAGCAGTACTTC

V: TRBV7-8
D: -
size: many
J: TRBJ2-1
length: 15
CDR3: CASSFSGAPTNEQFF
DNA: TGTGCCAGCAGCTTCTCAGGGGCCCCAACCAATGAGCAGTTCTTC

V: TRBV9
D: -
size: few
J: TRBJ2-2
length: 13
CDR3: CASSVVQDGELFF
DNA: TGTGCCAGCAGCGTAGTACAGGACGGGGAGCTGTTTTTT

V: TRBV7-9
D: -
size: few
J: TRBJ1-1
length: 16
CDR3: CASSSSTGLTSAEAFF
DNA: TGTGCCAGCAGCTCCTCAACAGGGCTAACGAGTGCTGAAGCTTTCTTT

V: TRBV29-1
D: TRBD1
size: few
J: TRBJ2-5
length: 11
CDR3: CSGYRGETQYF
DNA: TGCAGCGGTTACAGGGGAGAGACCCAGTACTTC

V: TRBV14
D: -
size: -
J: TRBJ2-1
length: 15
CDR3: CASSQFTASYNEQFF
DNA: TGTGCCAGCAGCCAATTTACGGCCTCCTACAATGAGCAGTTCTTC

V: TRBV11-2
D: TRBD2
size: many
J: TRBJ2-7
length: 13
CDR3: CASSPRTSNEQYF
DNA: TGTGCCAGCAGCCCCAGGACTAGCAACGAGCAGTACTTC

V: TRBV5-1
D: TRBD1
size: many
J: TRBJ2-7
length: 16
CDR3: CASSAGPGQFVYEQYF
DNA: TGCGCCAGCAGCGCAGGTCCGGGACAGTTCGTCTACGAGCAGTACTTC

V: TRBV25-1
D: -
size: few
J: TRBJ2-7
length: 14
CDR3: CASSEFGRICEQYF
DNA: TGTGCCAGCAGTGAATTTGGTAGAATCTGCGAGCAGTACTTC

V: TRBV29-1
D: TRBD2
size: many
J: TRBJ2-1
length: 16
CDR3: CSVGTSGGPIIDEQFF
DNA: TGCAGCGTTGGGACTAGCGGGGGCCCGATCATTGATGAGCAGTTCTTC

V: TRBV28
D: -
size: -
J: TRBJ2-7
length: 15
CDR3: CASSSSGFSSYEQYF
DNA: TGTGCCAGCAGCTCTTCTGGATTTAGCTCCTACGAGCAGTACTTC

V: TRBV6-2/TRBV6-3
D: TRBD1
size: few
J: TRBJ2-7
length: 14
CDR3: CASTHTGTGGEQYF
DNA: TGTGCCAGCACCCATACCGGGACAGGGGGTGAGCAGTACTTC